One sample yielded the 26 T cell receptor beta chains listed below, sequenced in a study of OX40 agonist ivuxolimab in advanced cancers. Library prep was done by the immunoSEQ multiplex PCR assay. TCRdb took this table from immuneACCESS and kept in-frame rearrangements with V and J called. Such tables lack part of the clones; where checked against another copy, unresolved V genes explain under half of the gap, and the rest is unexplained. For this sample there are about 80,000 clones; roughly 90% appear just once. The ten largest clones take up around 0.7% of the sample. The sequencing used CD4+ or CD8+ T cells sorted from blood, collected in a trial of the OX40 agonist ivuxolimab. Every receptor here comes from an adult with an advanced solid tumor such as melanoma, head and neck, liver or kidney cancer.

This clone appeared a few times. Other nucleotide sequences from this sample produce the same CDR3. The chain carries TRBV25-1 and TRBJ2-3; possible D gene TRBD1, 5 bases. The CDR3 consists of 12 residues. CDR1 is MGHDK, CDR2 SYGVNS, per germline. V was clipped by 5 bases and J by 3 bases, with 6 bases between them. The CDR3 spells CASSRGTDTQYF. For the CDR3, the DNA is TGTGCCAGCAGTAGGGGTACAGATACGCAGTATTTT.

The chain is built from TRBV4-2 and TRBJ1-1, with D hard to call. The CDR3 runs to 13 residues. Trimming stripped 1 base from V and 0 bases from J, with 3 bases between. CDR1 is LGHNA and CDR2 is YNFKEQ in the germline V gene. The CDR3: CASSQVMNTEAFF. The CDR3 DNA reads as TGTGCCAGCAGCCAAGTAATGAACACTGAAGCTTTCTTT.

The chain has TRBV28 and TRBJ1-2, with 8 positions matching TRBD1. Germline lookup yields CDR1 MDHEN and CDR2 SYDVKM. This CDR3 contains 17 residues. Trimming at V came to 1 base and at J to 8 bases, leaving 15 bases not matched to a gene. The CDR3 coding sequence is TGTGCCAGCAGTTTATCCGGGACAGGCCGGAGAGGTGGGGGCTACACCTTC. Translation: CASSLSGTGRRGGGYTF.

The J gene is TRBJ2-1, the V gene TRBV11-3, with 8 nucleotides matching TRBD2. CDR1 is SGHNT and CDR2 is YENEEA in the germline V gene. The J segment lost 5 bases and the V segment lost 1 base, leaving 13 bases of the junction unmatched. This CDR3 is 18 amino acids long. CDR3 DNA sequence: TGTGCCAGCAGCTTAGGGCAGGGTAGCGGGACAAAGGACAATGAGCAGTTCTTC. It encodes CASSLGQGSGTKDNEQFF. The variable domain in full, completed from reference TRBV11-3 and TRBJ2-1, reads EAGVVQSPRYKIIEKKQPVAFWCNPISGHNTLYWYLQNLGQGPELLIRYENEEAVDDSQLPKDRFSAERLKGVDSTLKIQPAELGDSAVYLCASSLGQGSGTKDNEQFFGPGTRLTVL.

The rearrangement uses TRBV6-6 and TRBJ2-3; D might be TRBD2 (5 bases). The germline CDR1 and CDR2 sequences are MNHNY and SVGAGI (reference sequence). V was clipped by 5 bases and J by 8 bases, with 23 bases between them. This CDR3 is 16 amino acids long. CDR3 protein: CASSPRAGTSGGTQYF. Here the CDR3 DNA reads TGTGCCAGCAGTCCCCGGGCAGGCACTTCTGGAGGTACGCAGTATTTT.

This clone was seen once. CDR3 in DNA: TGTGCCAGTAGTATTGGTGGTCGGTTTGCGCAGTATTTT. This sequence encodes CASSIGGRFAQYF. The chain carries TRBV19 and TRBJ2-3, with D uncertain. The CDR3 loop spans 13 amino acids. CDR1 and CDR2 from the germline V gene are LNHDA and SQIVND (reference sequence). Trimming cost V 3 bases and J 10 bases, with 14 bases left between them.

This clone appeared a few times. The chain carries TRBV19 and TRBJ2-1; 7 bases line up with TRBD2. The CDR3 runs to 19 residues. V was clipped by 1 base and J by 3 bases; unmatched bases: 15. CDR1 and CDR2 (germline): LNHDA, SQIVND (reference sequence). The CDR3 spells CASSIGQSGTTPFYNEQFF. CDR3 DNA sequence: TGTGCCAGTAGTATAGGACAAAGCGGGACCACACCATTCTACAATGAGCAGTTCTTC. The full variable domain, completed using reference TRBV19 and TRBJ2-1, is DGGITQSPKYLFRKEGQNVTLSCEQNLNHDAMYWYRQDPGQGLRLIYYSQIVNDFQKGDIAEGYSVSREKKESFPLTVTSAQKNPTAFYLCASSIGQSGTTPFYNEQFFGPGTRLTVL.

The chain combines TRBV6-6 with TRBJ2-5; 8 bases map to TRBD1. The V segment lost 4 bases and the J segment 2 bases; nucleotides outside the gene matches: 9. The germline CDR1 and CDR2 sequences are MNHNY and SVGAGI (reference sequence). The CDR3 is 16 amino acids. This chain's CDR3 is CASSLSRTGSQETQYF. The DNA of the CDR3 is TGTGCCAGCAGTTTGAGCCGGACAGGGAGTCAAGAGACCCAGTACTTC.

This chain uses TRBV18 with TRBJ2-5; 14 nucleotides line up with TRBD2. Trimming took 3 bases from V and 4 from J; bases not matched to a gene: 13. Germline V gene data show CDR1 as KGHSH and CDR2 as LQKENI. This CDR3 is built from 19 residues. In DNA form, the CDR3 reads TGTGCCAGCTCACCCCAAACAGGGACTAGCGGGAGCGGGCGAGAGACCCAGTACTTC. Translation gives CASSPQTGTSGSGRETQYF.

This sequence joins TRBV5-1 and TRBJ2-7; 9 bases are shared with TRBD1. CDR1 is SGHRS and CDR2 is YFSETQ in the germline V gene. CDR3 length equals 15 residues. Trimming took 2 bases from V and 5 from J; bases not matched to a gene: 8. CDR3 DNA: TGCGCCAGCAGCTTCGGGACAGGGAGTCTAGACGAGCAGTACTTC. Protein: CASSFGTGSLDEQYF.

The sample holds a few counts of this clone. J is TRBJ1-1 and V is TRBV7-3; 10 bases are shared with TRBD1. CDR1 is SGHTA and CDR2 is FQGTGA in the germline V gene. The CDR3 sequence is 13 residues long. J lost 6 bases, V lost 5 bases, and 3 bases had no gene match. CDR3 region: CASSPGQGAEAFF. CDR3 DNA sequence: TGTGCCAGCAGCCCAGGACAGGGGGCTGAAGCTTTCTTT. The full variable domain, in which reference TRBV7-3 and TRBJ1-1 provide the parts outside the CDR3, is GAGVSQTPSNKVTEKGKYVELRCDPISGHTALYWYRQSLGQGPEFLIYFQGTGAADDSGLPNDRFFAVRPEGSVSTLKIQRTERGDSAVYLCASSPGQGAEAFFGQGTRLTVV.

This rearrangement joins TRBV11-2 to TRBJ2-3; TRBD2 is a possible D gene (6 bases). With 1 base removed from V and 1 base from J, the gap between germline ends came to 9 bases. This CDR3 contains 15 residues. CDR1 and CDR2 from the germline V gene are SGHAT and FQNNGV. The CDR3 here is CASSLVGGGTDTQYF. CDR3 nucleotides: TGTGCCAGCAGCTTAGTGGGGGGAGGCACAGATACGCAGTATTTT.

The chain couples TRBV6-1 to TRBJ2-2; 8 nucleotides match TRBD1. CDR1 MNHNS and CDR2 SASEGT come from the germline V gene. CDR3 length equals 18 residues. With V trimmed by 3 bases and J by 3 bases, 12 bases remained unmatched. DNA of the CDR3: TGTGCCAGCAGTGATTTCCTCCGACAGGGGTGGTACACCGGGGAGCTGTTTTTT. It translates to CASSDFLRQGWYTGELFF.

The chain employs TRBV19 and TRBJ1-2; D remains unclear. Germline V gene lookup returns CDR1 LNHDA and CDR2 SQIVND (reference sequence). Trimming left V 5 bases short and J 7 bases short, with 8 bases between. The CDR3 spans 11 residues. Written as DNA, the CDR3 is TGTGCCAGTAGTGAAAGTAGTGGCTACACCTTC. Its protein product is CASSESSGYTF. Combining the CDR3 with reference TRBV19 and TRBJ1-2 gives the whole variable domain DGGITQSPKYLFRKEGQNVTLSCEQNLNHDAMYWYRQDPGQGLRLIYYSQIVNDFQKGDIAEGYSVSREKKESFPLTVTSAQKNPTAFYLCASSESSGYTFGSGTRLTVV.

The gene calls are TRBV6-1 and TRBJ2-7, with TRBD2 matching over 10 bases. CDR1 is MNHNS, CDR2 SASEGT, per germline. The CDR3 totals 14 residues. Losses at the gene ends were 6 bases for V and 7 bases for J; bases not matched to a gene: 9. The CDR3 protein is CASRLGLAAWEQYF. CDR3 bases: TGTGCCAGCAGGCTAGGACTAGCGGCATGGGAGCAGTACTTC.

This chain links TRBV18 with TRBJ2-1; D possibly corresponds to TRBD2 (6 bases). There are 16 residues in the CDR3. CDR1 is KGHSH, CDR2 LQKENI, per germline. V lost 3 bases and J 0 bases, leaving 12 bases between the germline ends. CDR3 loop: CASSPPGTYSYNEQFF. CDR3 nucleotide sequence: TGTGCCAGCTCACCGCCCGGGACTTACTCCTACAATGAGCAGTTCTTC.

The chain has TRBV5-1 and TRBJ2-7; possibly TRBD1 for D (6 bases). Looked up from germline, CDR1 is SGHRS and CDR2 is YFSETQ. CDR3 length: 19 residues. V was pared by 2 bases and J by 3 bases, with 27 bases between. The CDR3, as DNA: TGCGCCAGCAGCTTTTCGCCCAAAGGTCGGACAGTTACCCTCTACGAGCAGTACTTC. It encodes CASSFSPKGRTVTLYEQYF.

This clone has a single count. The genes are TRBV4-2 and TRBJ1-5; D gene unclear. The CDR3 extends over 13 amino acids. Trimming cost V 0 bases and J 7 bases, with 7 bases left between them. The germline gives CDR1 LGHNA, CDR2 YNFKEQ. The CDR3 sequence: CASSQDPRQPQHF. CDR3 nucleotide sequence: TGTGCCAGCAGCCAAGATCCCCGGCAGCCCCAGCATTTT.

This chain links TRBV6-5 with TRBJ2-3; D call uncertain. The length of the CDR3 is 12 residues. V lost 7 bases to trimming and J lost 2 bases, with 7 bases between them. The germline gives CDR1 MNHEY, CDR2 SVGAGI. The CDR3 loop reads CASTGNTDTQYF. CDR3 nucleotides: TGTGCCAGCACCGGAAACACAGATACGCAGTATTTT.

J is TRBJ2-1 and V is TRBV9; 10 nucleotides align to TRBD2. Germline V lookup: CDR1 SGDLS, CDR2 YYNGEE. The CDR3 is 13 residues long. With V trimmed by 1 base and J by 11 bases, 3 bases remained unmatched. The CDR3 here is CASSVLLAGKQFF. CDR3 nucleotide sequence: TGTGCCAGCAGCGTATTACTAGCGGGAAAGCAGTTCTTC.

The genes are TRBV4-3 and TRBJ1-6, with D possibly TRBD1 on 6 matching bases. The CDR3 is 17 amino acids. Germline CDR1 is LGHNA and CDR2 is YSLEER. V shed 1 base and J shed 2 bases, with 12 bases lying between them. The CDR3 DNA sequence: TGCGCCAGCAGCCAAGGGATGGGGGCGGCCTATAATTCACCCCTCCACTTT. Its translation is CASSQGMGAAYNSPLHF.

The chain is built from TRBV5-8 and TRBJ2-5; 7 bases are shared with TRBD1. The CDR3 is 15 residues long. The junction had 12 bases not matched to a gene; V was cut back by 5 bases and J by 5 bases. CDR1 is SGHTS and CDR2 is YDEGEE in the germline V gene. The CDR3 nucleotides read TGTGCCAGCAGTTCCGGACAGGTTGGAGATGAGACCCAGTACTTC. As protein: CASSSGQVGDETQYF. Combining the CDR3 with reference TRBV5-8 and TRBJ2-5 gives the whole variable domain EAGVTQSPTHLIKTRGQQATLRCSPISGHTSVYWYQQALGLGLQFLLWYDEGEERNRGNFPPRFSGRQFPNYSSELNVNALELEDSALYLCASSSGQVGDETQYFGPGTRLLVL.

The J gene is TRBJ1-1, the V gene TRBV10-3, with D maybe TRBD1 (6 bases). This CDR3 has 16 residues. The germline V and J ends were trimmed by 6 bases and 0 bases, with 17 bases remaining between them. Germline assignment: CDR1 ENHRY and CDR2 SYGVKD. CDR3 DNA sequence: TGTGCCATCAGGATAAACAGGGACACCATGAACACTGAAGCTTTCTTT. This translates into CAIRINRDTMNTEAFF.

This chain uses TRBV7-2 with TRBJ2-5; a weak D match, TRBD1 (6 bases). The germline V gene has CDR1 SGHTA and CDR2 FQGNSA. CDR3 length: 15 amino acids. Trimming shortened V by 4 bases and J by 4 bases, and 16 bases separated the two germline ends. The CDR3 loop is CASSSGLGATETQYF. In DNA, the CDR3 is TGTGCCAGCAGCTCTGGGTTGGGGGCGACAGAGACCCAGTACTTC.

This chain joins TRBV6-1 and TRBJ1-1; TRBD1 might be the D (5 bases). Germline V gene data show CDR1 as MNHNS and CDR2 as SASEGT. The CDR3 totals 14 residues. V gave up 6 bases and J gave up 3 bases, with 14 bases separating them. For the CDR3, the DNA is TGTGCCAGCAGCCCCTTGAGGGGTGACACTGAAGCTTTCTTT. Translated: CASSPLRGDTEAFF.

The chain employs TRBV27 and TRBJ1-6; the D is unclear. Germline CDR1 reads MNHEY; CDR2 reads SMNVEV (reference sequence). The V gene lost 3 bases and the J gene lost 7 bases, with 4 bases spanning the gap. The CDR3 sequence is 12 residues long. The CDR3 here is CASSFTNSPLHF. The CDR3 DNA reads TGTGCCAGCAGTTTTACGAATTCACCCCTCCACTTT.